This T cell receptor (beta chain) was recovered during a study of lymphopenia after photon versus proton radiotherapy. Study outcomes and limitations: Oligoclonal CD8+ Temra expansion after nadir drove photon patients' diversity drop. Photon-treated patients lost naive T cells and TCR diversity; proton-treated stayed stable. Only patients who died were analyzed for survival; proton advantage is unproven.

As regards this clone: Antigen: not known.

The protocol was immunoSEQ multiplex PCR, while the TCRdb copy is restricted to in-frame clones and leaves out a portion. The table lists tens of thousands of clones, about 85% of them singletons. The sequence came from a man aged 45 to 65 with gastric cancer. The starting material was peripheral blood, obtained from a patient treated with photon-based radiotherapy.

The CDR3 DNA reads TGTGCCAGCAGCCCCGCGGGACTCTGGGGCTACACCTTC. Residues: CASSPAGLWGYTF. This rearrangement joins TRBV7-2 to TRBJ1-2; perhaps TRBD1 as D (5 bases). CDR3 length: 13 amino acids. Germline V lookup: CDR1 SGHTA, CDR2 FQGNSA. Deletions cut 5 bases from V and 8 bases from J, with 15 bases between.